The 32 T cell receptor beta chains listed next were all sequenced from one sample in a study of a mutant IDH1 vaccine in newly diagnosed glioma. Generated by immunoSEQ multiplex PCR, the TCRdb table keeps only in-frame clones and is missing some. The profile shows tens of thousands of clones, 80% of them singletons. These TCRs are of unknown antigen specificity. The sample's time point: week 11, during vaccination. All doses held 300 ug of mutant IDH1 20-mer peptide, with topical imiquimod. This sample comprised PBMCs, obtained from a glioma patient whose treatment included an IDH1 peptide vaccine. All receptors derive from a man in his forties or fifties with glioma.

V and J are TRBV27 and TRBJ2-1, with D maybe TRBD1 (7 bases). V was trimmed by 11 bases and J by 5 bases, leaving 16 bases between them. From germline, CDR1 is MNHEY and CDR2 SMNVEV (reference sequence). The CDR3 runs 13 residues. CDR3 in amino acids: CASSGDRHNEQFF. The CDR3 region has the DNA TGTGCCTCCTCGGGGGACAGACACAATGAGCAGTTCTTC.

The chain uses TRBV27 and TRBJ2-7; tentative D call: TRBD2 (5 bases). CDR1 and CDR2 (germline): MNHEY, SMNVEV (reference sequence). V gave up 6 bases and J gave up 6 bases, with 12 bases separating them. The CDR3 consists of 12 residues. DNA for the CDR3: TGTGCCAGCAGGACTGGAGGTCTCGAGCAGTACTTC. Residues: CASRTGGLEQYF.

J is TRBJ1-2 and V is TRBV28; TRBD1 might be the D (5 bases). Deletions cut 1 base from V and 6 bases from J, with 12 bases between. The CDR3 has 14 residues. Germline CDR1 is MDHEN and CDR2 is SYDVKM. Here the CDR3 DNA reads TGTGCCAGCAGTTTATCCTTGGGACGAGATGGCTACACCTTC. This translates into CASSLSLGRDGYTF.

The V call is TRBV29-1, the J call TRBJ2-7; the D is unclear. This CDR3 has 11 residues. V lost 4 bases to trimming and J lost 0 bases, with 4 bases between them. CDR1 is SQVTM and CDR2 is ANQGSEA in the germline V gene. The CDR3: CSVAGSYEQYF. The CDR3 bases are TGCAGCGTTGCAGGCTCCTACGAGCAGTACTTC.

The rearrangement uses TRBV5-4 and TRBJ2-7, with D uncertain. Per germline, CDR1 SGHNT and CDR2 YYREEE (reference sequence). CDR3 length: 11 amino acids. V lost 1 base, J lost 5 bases, and 4 bases lay in between. The CDR3, as DNA: TGTGCCAGCAGCTTGATCGACGAGCAGTACTTC. Its translation is CASSLIDEQYF.

The V gene is TRBV19, the J gene TRBJ2-7; the D gene is possibly TRBD1 (6 bases). The CDR3 runs 13 residues. V lost 4 bases and J lost 2, with 9 bases in between. Per germline, CDR1 LNHDA and CDR2 SQIVND (reference sequence). The CDR3 sequence: CASSRDNAYEQYF. CDR3 DNA sequence: TGTGCCAGTAGTAGGGACAATGCCTACGAGCAGTACTTC.

This chain joins TRBV25-1 and TRBJ2-7; the D is unclear. Germline CDR1 is MGHDK and CDR2 is SYGVNS. This CDR3 is 14 amino acids long. Trimming stripped 3 bases from V and 3 bases from J, with 12 bases between. As DNA, the CDR3 is TGTGCCAGCAGTGACCGCCGGTCAGGCTACGAGCAGTACTTC. Translating gives CASSDRRSGYEQYF.

The V and J genes are TRBV7-9 and TRBJ1-2; D may be TRBD1 (5 bases). In germline, CDR1 is SEHNR, CDR2 FQNEAQ (reference sequence). This CDR3 comprises 13 residues. The V and J ends lost 3 bases and 5 bases respectively, with 10 bases between them. The CDR3 DNA reads as TGTGCCAGCAGCTTTGACAGCTTTTATGGCTACACCTTC. Translation gives CASSFDSFYGYTF.

The V and J genes are TRBV18 and TRBJ2-2; D may be TRBD1 (5 bases). Germline values: CDR1 KGHSH, CDR2 LQKENI. Trimming removed 4 bases from V and 1 base from J, with 13 bases in between. This CDR3 is built from 16 residues. CDR3 protein: CASSHPRTMNTGELFF. The CDR3 DNA sequence: TGTGCCAGCTCACACCCCCGGACAATGAACACCGGGGAGCTGTTTTTT.

The rearrangement links TRBV15 to TRBJ2-1, with 11 bases fitting TRBD2. Germline assignment: CDR1 LNHNV and CDR2 YYDKDF (reference sequence). V gave up 6 bases and J gave up 8 bases; unmatched junction bases: 3. This CDR3 is built from 13 residues. The CDR3 sequence: CATRIAGGDEQFF. CDR3 sequence (DNA): TGTGCCACCAGAATAGCGGGAGGGGATGAGCAGTTCTTC.

This clone was recorded only once. V gene TRBV19 combines with J gene TRBJ1-6; no definite D call. CDR3 length equals 16 residues. Germline-derived CDR1 and CDR2 are LNHDA and SQIVND (reference sequence). The V gene lost 9 bases and the J gene lost 7 bases, with 22 bases spanning the gap. CDR3 sequence (DNA): TGTGCCAGCAGTTCCCTGCTGGGCCAGCGGAATTCACCCCTCCACTTT. This gives the protein CASSSLLGQRNSPLHF.

This chain joins TRBV29-1 and TRBJ2-3, with D tentatively TRBD1 (5 bases). The CDR3 has 14 residues. The germline V gene has CDR1 SQVTM and CDR2 ANQGSEA. Trimming shortened V by 3 bases and J by 3 bases, and 13 bases separated the two germline ends. CDR3 sequence reads: CSVEGPVITDTQYF. The CDR3 nucleotides read TGCAGCGTTGAGGGGCCGGTTATAACAGATACGCAGTATTTT.

J is TRBJ1-1 and V is TRBV6-5; D is unresolved. This CDR3 is 16 amino acids long. Germline V CDR1 and CDR2: MNHEY, SVGAGI. V gave up 0 bases and J gave up 0 bases, with 11 bases separating them. The CDR3 reads CASSYSVNLMNTEAFF. As DNA, the CDR3 is TGTGCCAGCAGTTACTCGGTCAACTTAATGAACACTGAAGCTTTCTTT.

V and J are TRBV27 and TRBJ1-1; D unresolved. The CDR3 is made up of 15 amino acids. V lost 4 bases and J lost 0, with 12 bases in between. Germline CDR1 and CDR2: MNHEY and SMNVEV (reference sequence). CDR3: CASSYSGAMNTEAFF. The DNA for the CDR3 is TGTGCCAGCAGTTACTCCGGAGCGATGAACACTGAAGCTTTCTTT.

The chain links TRBV7-9 to TRBJ2-3; possible D gene TRBD2, 6 bases. V dropped 2 bases and J dropped 0 bases, with 6 bases sitting between them. The germline gives CDR1 SEHNR, CDR2 FQNEAQ (reference sequence). The CDR3 totals 14 residues. DNA for the CDR3: TGTGCCAGCAGCTTAAGCGGGAGCACAGATACGCAGTATTTT. This sequence encodes CASSLSGSTDTQYF.

The gene calls are TRBV19 and TRBJ1-5, with TRBD1 matching over 8 bases. Germline loops: CDR1 LNHDA, CDR2 SQIVND (reference sequence). V gave up 5 bases and J gave up 2 bases; unmatched junction bases: 5. This CDR3 comprises 15 residues. The CDR3 loop reads CASSSGGRGNQPQHF. The CDR3 nucleotides read TGTGCCAGTAGTTCAGGGGGCCGTGGCAATCAGCCCCAGCATTTT. Full variable domain (outside the CDR3, taken from reference TRBV19 and TRBJ1-5): DGGITQSPKYLFRKEGQNVTLSCEQNLNHDAMYWYRQDPGQGLRLIYYSQIVNDFQKGDIAEGYSVSREKKESFPLTVTSAQKNPTAFYLCASSSGGRGNQPQHFGDGTRLSIL.

V usage is TRBV19 and J usage is TRBJ1-1, with 9 bases identical to TRBD1. J was trimmed by 3 bases and V by 4 bases; bases with no gene match: 6. The CDR3 is 15 amino acids. Germline loops: CDR1 LNHDA, CDR2 SQIVND (reference sequence). The CDR3: CASSTRDRADTEAFF. Here the CDR3 DNA reads TGTGCCAGTAGTACCCGGGACAGGGCGGACACTGAAGCTTTCTTT.

This chain uses TRBV19 with TRBJ2-4; no clear D gene. Trimming removed 8 bases from V and 7 bases from J, with 12 bases in between. Germline V gene sequence: CDR1 LNHDA, CDR2 SQIVND (reference sequence). The CDR3 length is 12 residues. CDR3 loop: CASRPSGNIQYF. The CDR3 coding sequence is TGTGCCAGTCGCCCGTCCGGGAACATTCAGTACTTC.

The V and J genes are TRBV7-9 and TRBJ2-7; D gene uncertain. Trimming cost V 4 bases and J 4 bases, with 5 bases left between them. There are 11 residues in the CDR3. The germline V gene encodes CDR1 SEHNR and CDR2 FQNEAQ (reference sequence). For the CDR3, the DNA is TGTGCCAGCAGCTCTAGATACGAGCAGTACTTC. Amino acid sequence: CASSSRYEQYF.

The rearrangement links TRBV6-1 to TRBJ2-1, with TRBD1 identical over 8 bases. Per the germline V gene, CDR1 is MNHNS and CDR2 is SASEGT. The CDR3 has 14 amino acids. The trim removed 4 bases at V and 4 bases at J, leaving 3 bases unmatched. The CDR3 sequence: CASSARQGYNEQFF. The CDR3 nucleotides read TGTGCCAGCAGTGCCCGACAGGGGTACAATGAGCAGTTCTTC.

The V gene is TRBV5-1, the J gene TRBJ1-4; D is unresolved. The CDR3 contains 16 residues. Germline V gives CDR1 SGHRS, CDR2 YFSETQ. V was pared by 0 bases and J by 8 bases, with 17 bases between. This CDR3 is CASSLARGGTEEKLFF. In DNA form, the CDR3 reads TGCGCCAGCAGCTTGGCGAGAGGCGGTACGGAAGAAAAACTGTTTTTT.

This chain links TRBV5-1 with TRBJ1-6; the match to TRBD1 covers 9 bases. Germline CDR1 is SGHRS and CDR2 is YFSETQ. V was clipped by 4 bases and J by 7 bases; unmatched bases: 9. The CDR3 sequence is 16 residues long. Written as DNA, the CDR3 is TGCGCCAGCAGCCACAACCCGGGACAGGGAAATTCACCCCTCCACTTT. It is translated as CASSHNPGQGNSPLHF. Drawing the rest from reference TRBV5-1 and TRBJ1-6, the complete variable domain is KAGVTQTPRYLIKTRGQQVTLSCSPISGHRSVSWYQQTPGQGLQFLFEYFSETQRNKGNFPGRFSGRQFSNSRSEMNVSTLELGDSALYLCASSHNPGQGNSPLHFGNGTRLTVT.

The sample holds a few counts of this clone. The V gene is TRBV4-1, the J gene TRBJ1-5, with D possibly matching TRBD1 (6 bases). Germline assignment: CDR1 MGHRA and CDR2 YSYEKL. CDR3 length: 15 residues. The V and J ends lost 1 base and 4 bases respectively, with 11 bases between them. This chain's CDR3 is CASSQAQGRNQPQHF. In nucleotides, the CDR3 is TGCGCCAGCAGCCAAGCTCAGGGGAGAAATCAGCCCCAGCATTTT.

The chain combines TRBV5-1 with TRBJ2-2, with a possible D match to TRBD2 (5 bases). V shed 4 bases and J shed 5 bases, with 12 bases lying between them. This CDR3 has 14 amino acids. Germline-derived CDR1 and CDR2 are SGHRS and YFSETQ. CDR3 coding DNA: TGCGCCAGCAGCCCGGAGGCTTGGACCGGGGAGCTGTTTTTT. It translates to CASSPEAWTGELFF.

About this clone: Within the sample, other DNA sequences also encode this same CDR3. The chain couples TRBV6-5 to TRBJ2-5; either TRBD1 or TRBD2 may supply D (5 bases each). V was shortened by 6 bases and J by 13 bases, with 15 bases between the two germline ends. CDR1 and CDR2 (germline): MNHEY, SVGAGI. This CDR3 has 11 amino acids. The CDR3 DNA follows: TGTGCCAGCAGCAGGGCCGGGAAATCGTACTTC. Translated: CASSRAGKSYF.

The V and J genes are TRBV29-1 and TRBJ2-3; D is ambiguous. V lost 2 bases to trimming and J lost 3 bases, with 6 bases between them. Germline loops: CDR1 SQVTM, CDR2 ANQGSEA. The CDR3 is 12 amino acids. Here the CDR3 DNA reads TGCAGCGTTGAACAGACAACAGATACGCAGTATTTT. Protein sequence: CSVEQTTDTQYF.

The CDR3 DNA sequence: TGTGCCAGTACTACCTTCGGAGGGGGAAAGGACACCGGGGAGCTGTTTTTT. This encodes CASTTFGGGKDTGELFF. The chain links TRBV19 to TRBJ2-2; D might be TRBD1 or TRBD2, each matching 6 bases. Germline CDR1 LNHDA, CDR2 SQIVND (reference sequence). Trimming removed 7 bases at V and 3 bases at J, with 21 bases between. The length of the CDR3 is 17 residues.

The gene calls are TRBV7-6 and TRBJ1-1; the D gene is possibly TRBD1 (6 bases). Trimming shortened V by 5 bases and J by 4 bases, and 14 bases separated the two germline ends. The CDR3 spans 14 residues. CDR1 and CDR2 from the germline V gene are SGHVS and FNYEAQ. CDR3 in DNA: TGTGCCAGCAGCCTGGGGGGCGGGGGCACTGAAGCTTTCTTT. It encodes CASSLGGGGTEAFF.

This chain links TRBV7-2 with TRBJ2-1; 13 nucleotides agree with TRBD2. Germline CDR1 SGHTA, CDR2 FQGNSA. The CDR3 is made up of 15 amino acids. J was trimmed by 10 bases and V by 5 bases; bases with no gene match: 8. The CDR3 here is CASSAGLAGAREQFF. The CDR3 coding sequence is TGTGCCAGCAGCGCCGGACTAGCGGGAGCCCGAGAGCAGTTCTTC.

V gene TRBV6-1 combines with J gene TRBJ2-5; unclear D gene. Germline loops: CDR1 MNHNS, CDR2 SASEGT. This CDR3 has 14 amino acids. The ends were cut back, 4 bases at V and 2 bases at J, with 11 bases in the middle. CDR3 sequence reads: CASSGRQFQETQYF. Written as DNA, the CDR3 is TGTGCCAGCAGTGGGCGACAATTTCAAGAGACCCAGTACTTC.

The V call is TRBV11-3, the J call TRBJ2-1, with D perhaps matching TRBD1 (6 bases). The CDR3 has 16 amino acids. Deletions cut 4 bases from V and 7 bases from J, with 20 bases between. The germline V gene has CDR1 SGHNT and CDR2 YENEEA. CDR3 sequence (DNA): TGTGCCAGCAGCTCAGGGTCCGGGACACTCGGAAATGAGCAGTTCTTC. This sequence encodes CASSSGSGTLGNEQFF. The entire variable domain, with the rest obtained from reference TRBV11-3 and TRBJ2-1, is as follows: EAGVVQSPRYKIIEKKQPVAFWCNPISGHNTLYWYLQNLGQGPELLIRYENEEAVDDSQLPKDRFSAERLKGVDSTLKIQPAELGDSAVYLCASSSGSGTLGNEQFFGPGTRLTVL.

This chain joins TRBV5-6 and TRBJ2-1, with D possibly matching TRBD2 (5 bases). V lost 4 bases to trimming and J lost 0 bases, with 17 bases between them. Per germline, CDR1 SGHDT and CDR2 YYEEEE. The CDR3 runs 17 residues. CDR3 coding DNA: TGTGCCAGCAGCAGATGGGCGACTACGAGCTCCTACAATGAGCAGTTCTTC. It codes for CASSRWATTSSYNEQFF.